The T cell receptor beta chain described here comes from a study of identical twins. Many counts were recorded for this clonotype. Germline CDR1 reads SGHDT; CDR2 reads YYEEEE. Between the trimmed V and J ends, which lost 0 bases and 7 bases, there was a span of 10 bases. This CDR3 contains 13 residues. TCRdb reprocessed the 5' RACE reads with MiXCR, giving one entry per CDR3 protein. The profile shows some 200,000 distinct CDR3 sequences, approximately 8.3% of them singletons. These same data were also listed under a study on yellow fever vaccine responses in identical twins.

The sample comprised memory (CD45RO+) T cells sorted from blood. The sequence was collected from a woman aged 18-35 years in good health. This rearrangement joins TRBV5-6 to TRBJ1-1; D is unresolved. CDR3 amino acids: CASSLVGFGEAFF. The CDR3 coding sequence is TGTGCCAGCAGCTTGGTAGGTTTTGGTGAAGCTTTCTTT.